Below, 11 T cell receptor beta chains from the same sample are listed, as sequenced in a study of OX40 agonist ivuxolimab in advanced cancers. Some clones are missing from TCRdb's copy, which holds only in-frame ones; the method was immunoSEQ multiplex PCR. Of about 82,000 clones listed, around 84% are singletons. Sequencing used CD4+ or CD8+ T cells sorted from blood, obtained in a trial of the OX40 agonist ivuxolimab. The receptors here all came from an adult with an advanced solid tumor such as melanoma, head and neck, liver or kidney cancer.

The chain is built from TRBV7-2 and TRBJ1-2; D is possibly TRBD1 (5 bases). Germline loops: CDR1 SGHTA, CDR2 FQGNSA. This CDR3 is built from 12 residues. Trimming stripped 4 bases from V and 5 bases from J, with 8 bases between. In DNA, the CDR3 is TGTGCCAGCAGCTCGGACATGTATGGCTACACCTTC. This gives the protein CASSSDMYGYTF.

The chain combines TRBV5-4 with TRBJ1-2; 9 bases map to TRBD1. The CDR3 loop spans 14 amino acids. J was trimmed by 6 bases and V by 0 bases; bases with no gene match: 3. Germline loops: CDR1 SGHNT, CDR2 YYREEE (reference sequence). The CDR3 here is CASSLEDRGDGYTF. The CDR3 region has the DNA TGTGCCAGCAGCTTGGAAGACAGGGGGGATGGCTACACCTTC.

The chain employs TRBV6-6 and TRBJ1-1; tentatively, D is TRBD1 (5 bases). The CDR3 length is 15 residues. Germline-derived CDR1 and CDR2 are MNHNY and SVGAGI (reference sequence). Trimming removed 0 bases from V and 3 bases from J, with 11 bases in between. The CDR3 region is CASSYSGPSYTEAFF. The CDR3 DNA is TGTGCCAGCAGTTACTCGGGGCCTTCCTACACTGAAGCTTTCTTT.

This chain uses TRBV20-1 with TRBJ2-7; D remains unclear. Germline V gene sequence: CDR1 DFQATT, CDR2 SNEGSKA (reference sequence). The V gene lost 3 bases and the J gene lost 2 bases, with 5 bases spanning the gap. The CDR3 consists of 11 residues. CDR3: CSARETYEQYF. The CDR3 coding sequence is TGCAGTGCTAGGGAGACCTACGAGCAGTACTTC.

V and J are TRBV6-1 and TRBJ1-5, with D hard to call. The CDR3 covers 13 residues. V was pared by 2 bases and J by 4 bases, with 6 bases between. Germline CDR1 is MNHNS and CDR2 is SASEGT. Here the CDR3 reads CASSEQLNQPQHF. The DNA of the CDR3 is TGTGCCAGCAGTGAACAGCTTAATCAGCCCCAGCATTTT.

The chain carries TRBV18 and TRBJ1-2; D is unclear. The germline V gene has CDR1 KGHSH and CDR2 LQKENI. The ends were cut back, 3 bases at V and 0 bases at J, with 11 bases in the middle. This CDR3 region has 15 residues. CDR3 nucleotide sequence: TGTGCCAGCTCACCTGCCGACGGAACTAACTATGGCTACACCTTC. Its protein product is CASSPADGTNYGYTF.

V usage is TRBV5-1 and J usage is TRBJ2-4, with 9 bases lining up with TRBD1. Trimming removed 4 bases from V and 1 base from J; junction bases left unmatched: 6. Germline loops: CDR1 SGHRS, CDR2 YFSETQ. The CDR3 consists of 16 residues. CDR3 amino acids: CASSLRDRDAKNIQYF. In nucleotides, the CDR3 is TGCGCCAGCAGCCTCCGGGACAGGGATGCCAAAAACATTCAGTACTTC.

This clone was picked up a small number of times. The rearrangement joins TRBV4-2 to TRBJ1-5; 7 nucleotides agree with TRBD1. Germline lookup yields CDR1 LGHNA and CDR2 YNFKEQ. V shed 0 bases and J 6 bases; nucleotides not matched to a gene: 5. The CDR3 is made up of 15 amino acids. In nucleotides, the CDR3 is TGTGCCAGCAGCCAAGAGGGGACAGTCAGTCAGCCCCAGCATTTT. This sequence encodes CASSQEGTVSQPQHF.

As DNA, the CDR3 is TGTGCCAGCAGCCTTCAAATGGGGACCTCTGGAAACACCATATATTTT. Protein product: CASSLQMGTSGNTIYF. This chain connects TRBV5-5 to TRBJ1-3; D is possibly TRBD1 (5 bases). Germline V CDR1 and CDR2: SGHKS, YYEKEE (reference sequence). The CDR3 loop spans 16 amino acids. V lost 4 bases and J 0 bases, leaving 14 bases between the germline ends.

J is TRBJ2-7 and V is TRBV6-6, with TRBD1 matching over 9 bases. The CDR3 consists of 14 residues. V lost 8 bases, J lost 3 bases, and 8 bases stayed unmatched. Germline CDR1 MNHNY, CDR2 SVGAGI (reference sequence). The CDR3 nucleotides read TGTGCCAGCGCCCCCGGGACAGGGCGCTACGAGCAGTACTTC. Translating gives CASAPGTGRYEQYF.

V usage is TRBV6-5 and J usage is TRBJ1-4; no definite D call. This CDR3 contains 14 residues. The V end was cut by 10 bases, the J end by 5 bases, with 17 bases between. The germline V gene has CDR1 MNHEY and CDR2 SVGAGI. The CDR3 loop is CATSSGLFNEKLFF. The CDR3 DNA follows: TGTGCCACCTCTAGCGGGCTTTTCAATGAAAAACTGTTTTTT.